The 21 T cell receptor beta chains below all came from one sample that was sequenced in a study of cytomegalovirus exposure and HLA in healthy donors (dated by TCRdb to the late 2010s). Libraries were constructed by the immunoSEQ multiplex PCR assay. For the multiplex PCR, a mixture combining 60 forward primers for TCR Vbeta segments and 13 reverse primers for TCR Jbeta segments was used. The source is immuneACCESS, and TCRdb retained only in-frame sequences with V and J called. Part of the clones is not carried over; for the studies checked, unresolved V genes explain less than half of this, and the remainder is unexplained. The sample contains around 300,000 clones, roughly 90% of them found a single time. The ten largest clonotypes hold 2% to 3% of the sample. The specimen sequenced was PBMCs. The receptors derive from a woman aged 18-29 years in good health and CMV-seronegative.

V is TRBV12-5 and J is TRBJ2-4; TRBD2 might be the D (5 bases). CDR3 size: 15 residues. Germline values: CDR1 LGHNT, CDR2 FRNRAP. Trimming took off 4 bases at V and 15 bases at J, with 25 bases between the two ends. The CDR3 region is CASGSPPGRSWAWYF. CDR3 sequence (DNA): TGTGCTAGTGGTTCCCCTCCGGGAAGAAGCTGGGCCTGGTACTTC.

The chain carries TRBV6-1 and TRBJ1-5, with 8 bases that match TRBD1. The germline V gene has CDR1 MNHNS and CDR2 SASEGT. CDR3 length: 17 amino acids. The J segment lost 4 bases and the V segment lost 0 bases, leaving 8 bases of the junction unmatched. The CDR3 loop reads CASSEAAPGGLNQPQHF. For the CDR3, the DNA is TGTGCCAGCAGTGAAGCGGCCCCAGGGGGCCTGAATCAGCCCCAGCATTTT.

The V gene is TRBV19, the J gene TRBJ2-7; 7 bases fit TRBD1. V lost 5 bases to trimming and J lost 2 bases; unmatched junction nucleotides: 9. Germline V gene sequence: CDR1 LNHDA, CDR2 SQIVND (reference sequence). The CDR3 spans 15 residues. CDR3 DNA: TGTGCCAGTAGTCCCAGACAGGGTTCCGCCTACGAGCAGTACTTC. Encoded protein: CASSPRQGSAYEQYF.

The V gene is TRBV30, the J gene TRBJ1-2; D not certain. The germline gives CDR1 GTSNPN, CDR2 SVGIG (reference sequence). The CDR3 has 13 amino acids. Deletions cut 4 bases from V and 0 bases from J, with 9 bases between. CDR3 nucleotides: TGTGCCTGGACCACGAGGGCTAACTATGGCTACACCTTC. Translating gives CAWTTRANYGYTF.

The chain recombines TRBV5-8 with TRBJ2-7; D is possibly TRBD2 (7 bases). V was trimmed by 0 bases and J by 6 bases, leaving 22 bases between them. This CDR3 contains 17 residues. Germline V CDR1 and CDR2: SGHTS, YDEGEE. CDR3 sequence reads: CASSLGRTMGGAIEQYF. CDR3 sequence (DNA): TGTGCCAGCAGCTTGGGGAGAACTATGGGGGGGGCCATCGAGCAGTACTTC.

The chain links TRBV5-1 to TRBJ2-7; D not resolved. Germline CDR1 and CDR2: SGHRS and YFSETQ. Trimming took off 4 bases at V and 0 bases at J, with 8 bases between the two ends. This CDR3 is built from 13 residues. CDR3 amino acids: CASSETPSYEQYF. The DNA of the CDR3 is TGCGCCAGCAGCGAGACACCCTCCTACGAGCAGTACTTC.

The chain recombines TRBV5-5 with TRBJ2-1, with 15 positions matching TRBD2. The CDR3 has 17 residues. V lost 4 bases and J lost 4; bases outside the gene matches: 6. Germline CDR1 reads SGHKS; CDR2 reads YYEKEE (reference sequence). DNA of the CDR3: TGTGCCAGCAGCCTCGGACTAGCGGGGGGGCCTTACAATGAGCAGTTCTTC. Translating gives CASSLGLAGGPYNEQFF.

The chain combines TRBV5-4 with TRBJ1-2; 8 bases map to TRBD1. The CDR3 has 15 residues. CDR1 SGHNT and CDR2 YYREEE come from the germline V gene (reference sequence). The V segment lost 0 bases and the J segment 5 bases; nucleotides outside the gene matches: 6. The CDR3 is CASSLAGGDSYGYTF. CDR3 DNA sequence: TGTGCCAGCAGCTTGGCAGGGGGCGACTCGTATGGCTACACCTTC.

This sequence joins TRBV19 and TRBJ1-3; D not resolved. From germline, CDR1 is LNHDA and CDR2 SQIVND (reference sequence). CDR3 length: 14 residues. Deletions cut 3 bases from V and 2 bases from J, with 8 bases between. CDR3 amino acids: CASSIGDTGNTIYF. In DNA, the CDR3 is TGTGCCAGTAGTATCGGGGATACTGGAAACACCATATATTTT. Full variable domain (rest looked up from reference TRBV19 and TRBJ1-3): DGGITQSPKYLFRKEGQNVTLSCEQNLNHDAMYWYRQDPGQGLRLIYYSQIVNDFQKGDIAEGYSVSREKKESFPLTVTSAQKNPTAFYLCASSIGDTGNTIYFGEGSWLTVV.

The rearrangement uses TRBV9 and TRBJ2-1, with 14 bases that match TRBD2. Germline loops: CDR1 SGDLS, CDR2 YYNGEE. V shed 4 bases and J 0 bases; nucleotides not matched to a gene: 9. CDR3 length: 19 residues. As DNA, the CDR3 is TGTGCCAGCAGCTCCCCGACTAGCGGGGGGGACTTCTCCTACAATGAGCAGTTCTTC. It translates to CASSSPTSGGDFSYNEQFF. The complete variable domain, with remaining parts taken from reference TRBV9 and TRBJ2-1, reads DSGVTQTPKHLITATGQRVTLRCSPRSGDLSVYWYQQSLDQGLQFLIQYYNGEERAKGNILERFSAQQFPDLHSELNLSSLELGDSALYFCASSSPTSGGDFSYNEQFFGPGTRLTVL.

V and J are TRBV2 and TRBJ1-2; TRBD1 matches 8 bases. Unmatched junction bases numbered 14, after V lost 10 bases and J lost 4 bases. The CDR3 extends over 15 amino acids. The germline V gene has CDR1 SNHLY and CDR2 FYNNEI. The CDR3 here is CAISDRAGILYGYTF. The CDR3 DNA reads TGTGCCATCTCGGACAGGGCGGGGATACTCTATGGCTACACCTTC.

Here the CDR3 DNA reads TGTGCCAGCAGCAATCTCGGAAGGGACAGAATAAATCAGCCCCAGCATTTT. This encodes CASSNLGRDRINQPQHF. The genes are TRBV21-1 and TRBJ1-5; the D segment call TRBD1 is taken from the table without a DNA check. TRBV21-1 is annotated as a pseudogene. The CDR3 has 17 residues.

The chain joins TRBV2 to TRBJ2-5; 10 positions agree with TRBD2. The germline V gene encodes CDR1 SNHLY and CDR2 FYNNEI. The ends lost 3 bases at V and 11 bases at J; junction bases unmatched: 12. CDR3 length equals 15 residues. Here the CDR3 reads CASSDSLAGAGEQYF. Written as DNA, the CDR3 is TGTGCCAGCAGTGATAGTCTAGCGGGGGCAGGGGAGCAGTACTTC.

CDR3 sequence: CASSYSKRDYYEQYF. CDR3 in DNA: TGTGCCAGCAGTTACTCGAAGAGGGACTACTACGAGCAGTACTTC. The rearrangement links TRBV6-5 to TRBJ2-7; 7 nucleotides line up with TRBD2. Germline-derived CDR1 and CDR2 are MNHEY and SVGAGI. The CDR3 spans 15 residues. V lost 0 bases to trimming and J lost 3 bases; unmatched junction nucleotides: 5.

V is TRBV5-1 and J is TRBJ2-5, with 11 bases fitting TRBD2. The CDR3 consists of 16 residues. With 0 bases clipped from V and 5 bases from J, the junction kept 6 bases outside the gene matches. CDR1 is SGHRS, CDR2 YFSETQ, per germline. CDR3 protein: CASSLGASGGMETQYF. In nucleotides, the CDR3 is TGCGCCAGCAGCTTGGGGGCTAGCGGGGGGATGGAGACCCAGTACTTC.

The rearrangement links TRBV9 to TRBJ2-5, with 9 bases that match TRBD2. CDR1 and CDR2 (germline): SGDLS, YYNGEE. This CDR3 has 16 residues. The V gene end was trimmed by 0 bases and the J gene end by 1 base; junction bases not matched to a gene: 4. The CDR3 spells CASSVAISGGQETQYF. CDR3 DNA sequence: TGTGCCAGCAGCGTAGCGATTAGCGGGGGCCAAGAGACCCAGTACTTC.

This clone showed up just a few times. The CDR3 loop is CASSPGTNSEQYF. CDR3 coding DNA: TGCGCCAGCAGCCCGGGGACAAACAGCGAGCAGTACTTC. V and J are TRBV4-1 and TRBJ2-7; possible D gene TRBD1, 6 bases. The CDR3 consists of 13 residues. Per germline, CDR1 MGHRA and CDR2 YSYEKL. V was cut by 4 bases and J by 6 bases, with 13 bases left in between.

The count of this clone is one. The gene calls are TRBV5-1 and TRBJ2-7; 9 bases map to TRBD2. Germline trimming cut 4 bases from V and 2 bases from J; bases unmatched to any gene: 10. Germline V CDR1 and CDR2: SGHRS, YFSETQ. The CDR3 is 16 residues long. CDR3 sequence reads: CASSISGGSRTYEQYF. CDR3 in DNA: TGCGCCAGCAGCATTAGCGGGGGAAGTAGGACCTACGAGCAGTACTTC.

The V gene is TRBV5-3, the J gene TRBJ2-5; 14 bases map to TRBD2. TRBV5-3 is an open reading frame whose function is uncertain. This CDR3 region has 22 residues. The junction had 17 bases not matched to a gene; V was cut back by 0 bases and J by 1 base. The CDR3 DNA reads TGTGCCAGAAGCTTGGCTCCCACGTCCGGGACTAGCGGGGGACACCTCCAAGAGACCCAGTACTTC. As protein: CARSLAPTSGTSGGHLQETQYF.

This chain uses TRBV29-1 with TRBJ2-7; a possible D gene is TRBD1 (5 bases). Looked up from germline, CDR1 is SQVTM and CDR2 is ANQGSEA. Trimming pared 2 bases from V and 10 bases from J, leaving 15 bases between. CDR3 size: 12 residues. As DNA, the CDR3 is TGCAGCGTTGAATATAGTGGGCAGGGCCAGTACTTC. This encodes CSVEYSGQGQYF.

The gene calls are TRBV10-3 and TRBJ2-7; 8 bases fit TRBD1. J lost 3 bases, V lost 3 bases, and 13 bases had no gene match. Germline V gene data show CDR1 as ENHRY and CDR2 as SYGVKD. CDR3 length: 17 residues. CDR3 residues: CAISERGTGFVDYEQYF. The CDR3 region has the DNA TGTGCCATCAGTGAACGTGGGACAGGTTTCGTCGACTACGAGCAGTACTTC.